The text below deals with one TCR beta chain. Antigen: not known. Pooling covered second doses at about 4 or about 12 weeks. Clones were read by immunoSEQ multiplex PCR, and TCRdb kept only the in-frame ones, dropping some. The sample carries about 160,000 clones, 85% to 95% recorded once. This sample was taken from a study of T cell responses to AZD1222 COVID-19 vaccine. Trimming took off 5 bases at V and 8 bases at J, with 10 bases between the two ends. The CDR3 totals 12 residues. Germline CDR1 is SEHNR and CDR2 is FQNEAQ (reference sequence). The study, taken as a whole, reports: Reportedly, nearly half of unique spike TCRs recognized epitopes outside B.1.351/B.1.1.7 mutations. Seropositivity was recorded at baseline in only a handful of AZD1222 recipients.

The starting material was peripheral blood, obtained 28 days after the second AZD1222 dose. The clonotype was recovered from an adult who received the AZD1222 COVID-19 vaccine. The chain joins TRBV7-9 to TRBJ2-1; D remains unclear. The CDR3 is CASSLPWDEQFF. CDR3 nucleotide sequence: TGTGCCAGCAGCCTACCCTGGGATGAGCAGTTCTTC. Looking up the rest from reference TRBV7-9 and TRBJ2-1 gives the full variable domain: DTGVSQNPRHKITKRGQNVTFRCDPISEHNRLYWYRQTLGQGPEFLTYFQNEAQLEKSRLLSDRFSAERPKGSFSTLEIQRTEQGDSAMYLCASSLPWDEQFFGPGTRLTVL.